These 9 T cell receptor beta chains originate from one sample sequenced in a study of OX40 agonist ivuxolimab in advanced cancers. The repertoire was sequenced with immunoSEQ multiplex PCR; TCRdb's copy has only in-frame clones and lacks some. The table shows approximately 77,000 clones, with approximately 80% occurring only once. The sample here was CD4+ or CD8+ T cells sorted from blood, taken in a trial of the OX40 agonist ivuxolimab. These receptors all stem from an adult with an advanced solid tumor such as melanoma, head and neck, liver or kidney cancer.

This chain joins TRBV7-2 and TRBJ1-2, with D uncertain. CDR1 and CDR2 (germline): SGHTA, FQGNSA. This CDR3 has 13 amino acids. Trimming shortened V by 2 bases and J by 3 bases, and 7 bases separated the two germline ends. The CDR3 reads CASSLPGDYGYTF. The DNA for the CDR3 is TGTGCCAGCAGCTTACCAGGAGACTATGGCTACACCTTC.

J is TRBJ2-3 and V is TRBV15; TRBD2 is a possible D gene (7 bases). Germline CDR1 is LNHNV and CDR2 is YYDKDF (reference sequence). V lost 5 bases, J lost 1 base, and 16 bases lay in between. The CDR3 is made up of 16 amino acids. The CDR3 nucleotides are TGTGCCACCAGCTGGGGAAAAGGGGGGGGCACAGATACGCAGTATTTT. Protein product: CATSWGKGGGTDTQYF.

The V call is TRBV5-1, the J call TRBJ1-2; 9 bases align to TRBD1. The CDR3 sequence is 16 residues long. CDR1 SGHRS and CDR2 YFSETQ come from the germline V gene. V shed 4 bases, J shed 4 bases, and the junction held 11 bases outside the gene matches. The CDR3 coding sequence is TGCGCCAGCAGCCTGGGGGGGACAGGGCCTGCCTATGGCTACACCTTC. It is translated as CASSLGGTGPAYGYTF.

This clone was recorded once. The chain links TRBV14 to TRBJ1-4; no definite D call. Germline V lookup: CDR1 SGHDN, CDR2 FVKESK. V gave up 1 base and J gave up 8 bases, with 8 bases separating them. This CDR3 spans 13 amino acids. The CDR3 region is CASSQGQFEKLFF. CDR3 nucleotide sequence: TGTGCCAGCAGCCAAGGGCAGTTCGAAAAACTGTTTTTT.

The V and J genes are TRBV27 and TRBJ2-1, with D possibly TRBD1 on 5 matching bases. Germline CDR1 is MNHEY and CDR2 is SMNVEV (reference sequence). This CDR3 region has 15 residues. The germline V and J ends were trimmed by 5 bases and 0 bases, with 11 bases remaining between them. Written as DNA, the CDR3 is TGTGCCAGCAGTCCCAAGGGGTTCTCCTACAATGAGCAGTTCTTC. The encoded protein is CASSPKGFSYNEQFF.

This chain uses TRBV5-1 with TRBJ1-1; 9 nucleotides match TRBD1. J lost 5 bases, V lost 0 bases, and 11 bases had no gene match. CDR1 is SGHRS and CDR2 is YFSETQ in the germline V gene. CDR3 length: 17 amino acids. This CDR3 is CASSLAVDRGWPTEAFF. In DNA, the CDR3 is TGCGCCAGCAGCTTGGCGGTGGACAGGGGATGGCCGACTGAAGCTTTCTTT.

CDR3 in DNA: TGTGCCAGCTCACCCGACAGGGTAGGTGAGCCCCAGCATTTT. Translated: CASSPDRVGEPQHF. V is TRBV18 and J is TRBJ1-5; 7 bases are shared with TRBD1. V dropped 3 bases and J dropped 8; count of bases not matched to a gene: 7. Germline lookup yields CDR1 KGHSH and CDR2 LQKENI. The CDR3 has 14 amino acids.

The J gene is TRBJ1-2, the V gene TRBV30; D unclear. CDR3 size: 14 residues. V was shortened by 0 bases and J by 0 bases, with 8 bases between the two germline ends. Germline loops: CDR1 GTSNPN, CDR2 SVGIG (reference sequence). CDR3 region: CAWSVRTANYGYTF. The CDR3 nucleotides are TGTGCCTGGAGTGTACGAACGGCTAACTATGGCTACACCTTC.

The J gene is TRBJ2-3, the V gene TRBV2; 16 bases match TRBD2. CDR1 is SNHLY, CDR2 FYNNEI, per germline. Losses at the gene ends were 5 bases for V and 5 bases for J; bases not matched to a gene: 7. This CDR3 spans 17 amino acids. Here the CDR3 reads CASSPGTSGGVVDTQYF. The CDR3 DNA reads TGTGCCAGCAGTCCCGGGACTAGCGGGGGGGTGGTAGATACGCAGTATTTT.